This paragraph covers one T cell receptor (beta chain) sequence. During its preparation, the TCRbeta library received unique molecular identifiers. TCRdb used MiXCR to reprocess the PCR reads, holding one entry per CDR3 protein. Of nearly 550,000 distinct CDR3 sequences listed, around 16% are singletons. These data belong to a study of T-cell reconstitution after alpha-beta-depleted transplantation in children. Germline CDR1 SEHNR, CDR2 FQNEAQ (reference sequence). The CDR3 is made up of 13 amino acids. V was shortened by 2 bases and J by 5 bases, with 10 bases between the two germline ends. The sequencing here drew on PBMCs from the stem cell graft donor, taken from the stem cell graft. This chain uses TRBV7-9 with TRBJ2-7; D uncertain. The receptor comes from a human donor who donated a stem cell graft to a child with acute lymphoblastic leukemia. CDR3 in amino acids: CASSLFPVNEQYF. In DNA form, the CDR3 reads TGTGCCAGCAGCTTATTCCCTGTAAACGAGCAGTACTTC.